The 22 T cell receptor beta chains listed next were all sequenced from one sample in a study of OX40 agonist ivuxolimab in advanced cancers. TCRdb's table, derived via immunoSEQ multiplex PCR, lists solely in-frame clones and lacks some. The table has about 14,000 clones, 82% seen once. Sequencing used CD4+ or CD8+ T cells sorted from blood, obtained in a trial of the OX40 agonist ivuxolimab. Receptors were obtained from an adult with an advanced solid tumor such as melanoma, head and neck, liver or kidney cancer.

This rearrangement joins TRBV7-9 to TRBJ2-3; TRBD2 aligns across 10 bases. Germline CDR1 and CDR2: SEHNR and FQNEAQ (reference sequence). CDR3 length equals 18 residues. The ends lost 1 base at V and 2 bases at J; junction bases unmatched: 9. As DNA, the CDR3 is TGTGCCAGCAGCTTAGTCCCGGGACTAGCGCGGCTCACAGATACGCAGTATTTT. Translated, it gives CASSLVPGLARLTDTQYF.

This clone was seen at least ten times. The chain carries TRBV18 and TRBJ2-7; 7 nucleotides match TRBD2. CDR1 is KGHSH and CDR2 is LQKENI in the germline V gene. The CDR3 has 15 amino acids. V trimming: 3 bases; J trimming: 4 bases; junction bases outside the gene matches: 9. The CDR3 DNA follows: TGTGCCAGCTCACCTGATCGGGACTATCATTACGAGCAGTACTTC. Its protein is CASSPDRDYHYEQYF.

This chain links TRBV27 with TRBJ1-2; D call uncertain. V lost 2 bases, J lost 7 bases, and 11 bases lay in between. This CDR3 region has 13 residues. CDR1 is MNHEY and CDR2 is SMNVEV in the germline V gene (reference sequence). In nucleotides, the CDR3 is TGTGCCAGCAGTTTAAATTGGCGGGTTGGCTACACCTTC. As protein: CASSLNWRVGYTF.

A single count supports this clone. The CDR3: CASSPRQGVFYGYTF. CDR3 nucleotides: TGTGCCAGCAGCCCACGACAGGGGGTCTTTTATGGCTACACCTTC. This chain uses TRBV16 with TRBJ1-2; 9 nucleotides align to TRBD1. V trimming: 4 bases; J trimming: 5 bases; junction bases outside the gene matches: 8. This CDR3 has 15 residues. CDR1 and CDR2 (germline): KGHSY, FQNENV.

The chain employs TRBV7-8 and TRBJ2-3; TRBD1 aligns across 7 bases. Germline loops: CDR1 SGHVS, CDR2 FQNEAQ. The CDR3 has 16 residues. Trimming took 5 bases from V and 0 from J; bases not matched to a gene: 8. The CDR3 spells CASSKSGGGSTDTQYF. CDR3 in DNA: TGTGCCAGCAGCAAGTCAGGGGGTGGAAGCACAGATACGCAGTATTTT.

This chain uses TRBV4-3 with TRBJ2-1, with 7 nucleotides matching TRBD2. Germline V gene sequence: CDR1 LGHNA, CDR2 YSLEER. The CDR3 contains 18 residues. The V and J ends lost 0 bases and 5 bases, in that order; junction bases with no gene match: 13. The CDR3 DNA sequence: TGCGCCAGCAGCCAAGATCCCCAGCCGCTAGCGGACCACAATGAGCAGTTCTTC. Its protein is CASSQDPQPLADHNEQFF.

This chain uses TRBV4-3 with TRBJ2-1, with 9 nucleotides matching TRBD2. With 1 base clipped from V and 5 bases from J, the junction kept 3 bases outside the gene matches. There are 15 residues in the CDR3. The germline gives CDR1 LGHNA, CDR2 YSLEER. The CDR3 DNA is TGCGCCAGCAGCCAAGGGAAGCGGGGGGACAATGAGCAGTTCTTC. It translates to CASSQGKRGDNEQFF.

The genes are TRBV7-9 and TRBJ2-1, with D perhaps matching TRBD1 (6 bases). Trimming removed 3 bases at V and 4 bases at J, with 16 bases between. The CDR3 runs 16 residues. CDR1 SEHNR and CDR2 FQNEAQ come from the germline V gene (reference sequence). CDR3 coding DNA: TGTGCCAGCAGCTTTCCAGTAGGGACAAATTACAATGAGCAGTTCTTC. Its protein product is CASSFPVGTNYNEQFF.

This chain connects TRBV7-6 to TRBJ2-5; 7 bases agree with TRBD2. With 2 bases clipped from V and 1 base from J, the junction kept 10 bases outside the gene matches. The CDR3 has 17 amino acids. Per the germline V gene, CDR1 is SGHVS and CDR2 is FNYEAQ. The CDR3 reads CASSLPGLDPPQETQYF. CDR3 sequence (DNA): TGTGCCAGCAGCTTACCTGGACTAGACCCCCCCCAAGAGACCCAGTACTTC.

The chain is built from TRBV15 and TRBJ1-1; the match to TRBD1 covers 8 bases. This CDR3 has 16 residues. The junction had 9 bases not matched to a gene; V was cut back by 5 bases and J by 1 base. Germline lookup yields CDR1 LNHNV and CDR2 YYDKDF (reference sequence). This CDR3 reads CATSDPTGVGNTEAFF. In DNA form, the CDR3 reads TGTGCCACCAGCGACCCGACAGGGGTGGGGAACACTGAAGCTTTCTTT.

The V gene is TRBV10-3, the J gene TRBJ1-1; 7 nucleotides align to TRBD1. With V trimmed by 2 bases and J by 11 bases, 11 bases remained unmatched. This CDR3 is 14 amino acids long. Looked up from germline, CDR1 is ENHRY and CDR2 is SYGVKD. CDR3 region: CAISEPDRERRAFF. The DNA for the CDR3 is TGTGCCATCAGTGAGCCCGACAGGGAGAGGAGGGCTTTCTTT.

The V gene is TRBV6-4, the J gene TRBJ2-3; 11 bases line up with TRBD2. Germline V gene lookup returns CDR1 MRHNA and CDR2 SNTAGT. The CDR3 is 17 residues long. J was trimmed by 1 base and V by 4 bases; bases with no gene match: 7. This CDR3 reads CASSGGTSGSGTDTQYF. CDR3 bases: TGTGCCAGCAGTGGGGGTACTAGCGGGAGTGGCACAGATACGCAGTATTTT.

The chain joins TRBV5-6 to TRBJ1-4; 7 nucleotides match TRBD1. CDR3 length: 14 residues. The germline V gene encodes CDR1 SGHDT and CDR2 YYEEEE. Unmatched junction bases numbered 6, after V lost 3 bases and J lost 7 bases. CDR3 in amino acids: CASSSTGMGEKLFF. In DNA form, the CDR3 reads TGTGCCAGCAGCTCGACAGGGATGGGTGAAAAACTGTTTTTT.

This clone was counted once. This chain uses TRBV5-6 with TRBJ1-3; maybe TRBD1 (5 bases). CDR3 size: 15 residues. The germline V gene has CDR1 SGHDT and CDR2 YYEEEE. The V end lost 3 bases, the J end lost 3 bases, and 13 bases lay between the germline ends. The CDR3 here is CASSSGVGGGNTIYF. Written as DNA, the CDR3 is TGTGCCAGCAGCTCGGGGGTCGGTGGTGGAAACACCATATATTTT.

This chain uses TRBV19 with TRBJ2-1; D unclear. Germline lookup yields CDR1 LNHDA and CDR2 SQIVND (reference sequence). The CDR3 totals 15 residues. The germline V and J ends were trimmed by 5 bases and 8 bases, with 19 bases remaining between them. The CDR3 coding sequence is TGTGCCAGTAGTTTGGTAGGCCGCGGCGTCGATGAGCAGTTCTTC. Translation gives CASSLVGRGVDEQFF.

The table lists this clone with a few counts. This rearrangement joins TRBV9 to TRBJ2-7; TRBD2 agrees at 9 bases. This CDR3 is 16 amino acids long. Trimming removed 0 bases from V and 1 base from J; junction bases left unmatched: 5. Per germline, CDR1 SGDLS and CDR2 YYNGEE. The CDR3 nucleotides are TGTGCCAGCAGCGTAGGGGGCGGGAGGGCATCCTACGAGCAGTACTTC. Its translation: CASSVGGGRASYEQYF.

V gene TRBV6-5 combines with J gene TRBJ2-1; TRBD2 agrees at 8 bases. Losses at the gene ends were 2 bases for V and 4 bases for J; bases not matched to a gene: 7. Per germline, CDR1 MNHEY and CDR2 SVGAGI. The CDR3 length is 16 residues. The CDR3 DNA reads TGTGCCAGCAGTTACGTTAGCGGGGACGCGTACAATGAGCAGTTCTTC. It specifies CASSYVSGDAYNEQFF.

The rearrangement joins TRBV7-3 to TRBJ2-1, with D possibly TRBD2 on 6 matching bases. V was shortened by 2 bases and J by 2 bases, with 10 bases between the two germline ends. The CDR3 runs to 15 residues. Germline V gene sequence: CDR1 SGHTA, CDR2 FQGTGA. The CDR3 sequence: CASSLEGGAYNEQFF. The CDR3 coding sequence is TGTGCCAGCAGCTTAGAGGGAGGCGCCTACAATGAGCAGTTCTTC.

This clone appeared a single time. CDR3 in DNA: TGCGCCAGCAGCCAAGATAGCGGGGGGGCCTACAATGAGCAGTTCTTC. Translated: CASSQDSGGAYNEQFF. The chain carries TRBV4-3 and TRBJ2-1, with 11 positions matching TRBD2. The CDR3 sequence is 16 residues long. V trimming: 0 bases; J trimming: 2 bases; junction bases outside the gene matches: 0. CDR1 and CDR2 (germline): LGHNA, YSLEER.

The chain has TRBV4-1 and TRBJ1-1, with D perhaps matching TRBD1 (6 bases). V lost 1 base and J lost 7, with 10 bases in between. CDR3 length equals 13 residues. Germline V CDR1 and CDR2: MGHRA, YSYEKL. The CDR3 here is CASSQGGQIEAFF. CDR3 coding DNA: TGCGCCAGCAGCCAAGGCGGACAGATTGAAGCTTTCTTT.

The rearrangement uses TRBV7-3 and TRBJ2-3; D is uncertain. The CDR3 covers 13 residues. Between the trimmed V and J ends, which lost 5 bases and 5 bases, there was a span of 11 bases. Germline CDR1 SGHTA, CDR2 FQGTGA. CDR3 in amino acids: CASSPRFRDTQYF. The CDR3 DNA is TGTGCCAGCAGCCCCCGTTTTCGAGATACGCAGTATTTT.

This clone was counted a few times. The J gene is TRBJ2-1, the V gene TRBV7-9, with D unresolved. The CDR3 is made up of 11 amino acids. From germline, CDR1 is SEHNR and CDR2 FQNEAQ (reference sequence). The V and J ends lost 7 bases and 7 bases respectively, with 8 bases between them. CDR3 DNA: TGTGCCAGCATGGTCGGTAATGAGCAGTTCTTC. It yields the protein CASMVGNEQFF.